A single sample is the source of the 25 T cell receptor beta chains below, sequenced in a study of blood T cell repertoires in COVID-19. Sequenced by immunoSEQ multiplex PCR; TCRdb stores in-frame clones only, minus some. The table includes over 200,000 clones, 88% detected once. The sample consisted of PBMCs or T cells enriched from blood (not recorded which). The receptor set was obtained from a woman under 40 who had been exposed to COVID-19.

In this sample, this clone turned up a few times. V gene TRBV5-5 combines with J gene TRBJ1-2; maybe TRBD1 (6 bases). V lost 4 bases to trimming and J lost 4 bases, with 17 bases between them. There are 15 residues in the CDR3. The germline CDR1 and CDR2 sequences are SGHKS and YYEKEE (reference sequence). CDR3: CASSPSGAPRYGYTF. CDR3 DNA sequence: TGTGCCAGCAGCCCATCAGGGGCACCCCGCTATGGCTACACCTTC.

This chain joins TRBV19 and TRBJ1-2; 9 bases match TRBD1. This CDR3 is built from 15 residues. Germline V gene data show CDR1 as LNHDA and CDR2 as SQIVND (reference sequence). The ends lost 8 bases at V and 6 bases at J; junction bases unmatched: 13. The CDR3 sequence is CASSGEQGAYDGYTF. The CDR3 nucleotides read TGTGCCAGTTCCGGAGAACAGGGGGCTTATGATGGCTACACCTTC.

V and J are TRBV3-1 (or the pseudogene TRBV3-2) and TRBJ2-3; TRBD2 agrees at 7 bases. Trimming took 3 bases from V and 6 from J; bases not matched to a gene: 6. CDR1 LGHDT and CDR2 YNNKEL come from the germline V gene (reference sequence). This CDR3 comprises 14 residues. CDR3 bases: TGTGCCAGCAGCCAGGGAGGGACTTTCGATACGCAGTATTTT. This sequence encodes CASSQGGTFDTQYF.

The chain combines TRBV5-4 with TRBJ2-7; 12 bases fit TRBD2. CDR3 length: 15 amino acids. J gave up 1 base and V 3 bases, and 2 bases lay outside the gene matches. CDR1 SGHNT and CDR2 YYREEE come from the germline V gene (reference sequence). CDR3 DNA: TGTGCCAGCAGCTACGGACTAGCGGGATCCTACGAGCAGTACTTC. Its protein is CASSYGLAGSYEQYF.

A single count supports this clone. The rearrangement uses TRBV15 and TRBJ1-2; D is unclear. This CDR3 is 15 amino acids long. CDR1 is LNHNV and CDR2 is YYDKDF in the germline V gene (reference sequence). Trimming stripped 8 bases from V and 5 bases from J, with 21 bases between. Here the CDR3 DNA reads TGTGCCACCGGGGAGGGCCGATTACCTCTATATGGCTACACCTTC. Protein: CATGEGRLPLYGYTF.

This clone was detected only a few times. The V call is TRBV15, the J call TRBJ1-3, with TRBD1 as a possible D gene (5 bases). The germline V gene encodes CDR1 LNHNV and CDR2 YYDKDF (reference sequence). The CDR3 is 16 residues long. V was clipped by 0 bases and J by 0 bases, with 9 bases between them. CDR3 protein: CATSREGGSSGNTIYF. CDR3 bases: TGTGCCACCAGCAGAGAGGGGGGGAGCTCTGGAAACACCATATATTTT.

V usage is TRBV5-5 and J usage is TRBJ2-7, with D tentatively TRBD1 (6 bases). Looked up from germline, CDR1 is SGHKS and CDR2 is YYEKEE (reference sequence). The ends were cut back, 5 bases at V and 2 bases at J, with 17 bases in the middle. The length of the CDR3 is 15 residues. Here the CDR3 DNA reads TGTGCCAGCAGGGCCCGTATAGGACAGACCTACGAGCAGTACTTC. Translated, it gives CASRARIGQTYEQYF.

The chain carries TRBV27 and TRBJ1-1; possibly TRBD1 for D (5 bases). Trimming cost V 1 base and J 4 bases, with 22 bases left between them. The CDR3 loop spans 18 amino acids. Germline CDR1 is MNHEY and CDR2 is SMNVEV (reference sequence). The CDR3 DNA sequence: TGTGCCAGCAGTTTATTTTGGATCGGCTCAGGGATCAGCACTGAAGCTTTCTTT. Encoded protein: CASSLFWIGSGISTEAFF.

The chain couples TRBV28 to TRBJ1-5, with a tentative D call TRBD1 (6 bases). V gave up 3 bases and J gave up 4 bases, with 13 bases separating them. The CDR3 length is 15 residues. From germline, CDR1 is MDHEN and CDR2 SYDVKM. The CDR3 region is CASSLWGPFNQPQHF. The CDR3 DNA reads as TGTGCCAGCAGTTTGTGGGGGCCCTTTAATCAGCCCCAGCATTTT.

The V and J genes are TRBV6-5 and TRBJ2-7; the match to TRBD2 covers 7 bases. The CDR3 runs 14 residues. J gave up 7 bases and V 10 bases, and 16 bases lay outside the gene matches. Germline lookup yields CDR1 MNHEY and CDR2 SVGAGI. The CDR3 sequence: CAITRGEGSREQYF. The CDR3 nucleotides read TGTGCCATCACCCGCGGGGAGGGTTCAAGGGAGCAGTACTTC.

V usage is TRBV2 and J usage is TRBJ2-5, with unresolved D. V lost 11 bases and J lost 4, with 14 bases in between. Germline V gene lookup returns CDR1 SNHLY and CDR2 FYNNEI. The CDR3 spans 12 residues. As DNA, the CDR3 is TGTGCCGGCCGGCTAGGTCCAGAGACCCAGTACTTC. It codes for CAGRLGPETQYF.

CDR3 loop: CASSPPVGDRSLVDTQYF. The DNA of the CDR3 is TGTGCCAGCTCACCACCGGTCGGGGACAGGAGTCTGGTAGATACGCAGTATTTT. The chain carries TRBV18 and TRBJ2-3, with TRBD1 matching 8 bases. Germline V lookup: CDR1 KGHSH, CDR2 LQKENI. CDR3 size: 18 residues. With 0 bases clipped from V and 5 bases from J, the junction kept 13 bases outside the gene matches. The whole variable domain, remainder taken from reference TRBV18 and TRBJ2-3, is NAGVMQNPRHLVRRRGQEARLRCSPMKGHSHVYWYRQLPEEGLKFMVYLQKENIIDESGMPKERFSAEFPKEGPSILRIQQVVRGDSAAYFCASSPPVGDRSLVDTQYFGPGTRLTVL.

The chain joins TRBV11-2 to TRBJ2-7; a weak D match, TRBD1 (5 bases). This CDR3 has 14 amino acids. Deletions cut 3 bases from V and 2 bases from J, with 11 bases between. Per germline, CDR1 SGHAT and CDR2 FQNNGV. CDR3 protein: CASSFLGVAYEQYF. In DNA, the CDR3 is TGTGCCAGCAGCTTTCTAGGGGTAGCCTACGAGCAGTACTTC.

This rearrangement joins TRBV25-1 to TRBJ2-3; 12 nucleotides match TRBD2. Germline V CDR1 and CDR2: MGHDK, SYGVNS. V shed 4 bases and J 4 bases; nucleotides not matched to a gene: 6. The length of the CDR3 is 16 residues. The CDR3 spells CASSATSGSTPDTQYF. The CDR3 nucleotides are TGTGCCAGCAGTGCGACTAGCGGGAGCACTCCAGATACGCAGTATTTT.

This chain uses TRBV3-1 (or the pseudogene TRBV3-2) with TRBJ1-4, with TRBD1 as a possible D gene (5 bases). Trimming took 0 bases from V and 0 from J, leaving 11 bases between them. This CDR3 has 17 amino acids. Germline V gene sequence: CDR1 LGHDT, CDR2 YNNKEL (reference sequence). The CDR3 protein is CASSQDIGGTTNEKLFF. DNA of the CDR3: TGTGCCAGCAGCCAAGATATCGGGGGGACAACTAATGAAAAACTGTTTTTT.

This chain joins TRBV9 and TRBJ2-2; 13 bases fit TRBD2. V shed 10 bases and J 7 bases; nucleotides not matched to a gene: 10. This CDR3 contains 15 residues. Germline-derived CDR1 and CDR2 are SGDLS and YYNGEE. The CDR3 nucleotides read TGTGCCTTACGTACTAGCGGGAGGGCCGGCGGGGAGCTGTTTTTT. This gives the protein CALRTSGRAGGELFF.

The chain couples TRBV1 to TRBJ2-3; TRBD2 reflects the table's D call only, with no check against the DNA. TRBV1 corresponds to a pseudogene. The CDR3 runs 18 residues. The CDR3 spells CTSSHWGASGGSTDTQYF. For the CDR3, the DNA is TGCACCAGCAGCCATTGGGGCGCTAGCGGGGGTAGCACAGATACGCAGTATTTT.

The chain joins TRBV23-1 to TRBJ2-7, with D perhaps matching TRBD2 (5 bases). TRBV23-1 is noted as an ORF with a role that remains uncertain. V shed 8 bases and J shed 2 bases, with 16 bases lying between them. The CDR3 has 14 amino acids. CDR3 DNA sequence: TGCGCCAGCCCCGAGGGTTGCAGTCCCTACGAGCAGTACTTC. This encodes CASPEGCSPYEQYF.

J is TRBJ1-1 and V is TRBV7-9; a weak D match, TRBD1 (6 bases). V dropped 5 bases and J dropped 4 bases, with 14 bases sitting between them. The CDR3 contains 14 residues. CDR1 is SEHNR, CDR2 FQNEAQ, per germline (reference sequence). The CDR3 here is CASSPSGGLTEAFF. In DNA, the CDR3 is TGTGCCAGCAGCCCGTCGGGGGGGCTCACTGAAGCTTTCTTT. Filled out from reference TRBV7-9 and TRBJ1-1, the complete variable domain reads DTGVSQNPRHKITKRGQNVTFRCDPISEHNRLYWYRQTLGQGPEFLTYFQNEAQLEKSRLLSDRFSAERPKGSFSTLEIQRTEQGDSAMYLCASSPSGGLTEAFFGQGTRLTVV.

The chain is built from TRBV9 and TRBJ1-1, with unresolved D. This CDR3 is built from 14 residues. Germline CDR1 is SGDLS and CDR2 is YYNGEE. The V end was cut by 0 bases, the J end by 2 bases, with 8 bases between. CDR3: CASSVAQQNTEAFF. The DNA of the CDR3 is TGTGCCAGCAGCGTAGCACAGCAAAACACTGAAGCTTTCTTT.

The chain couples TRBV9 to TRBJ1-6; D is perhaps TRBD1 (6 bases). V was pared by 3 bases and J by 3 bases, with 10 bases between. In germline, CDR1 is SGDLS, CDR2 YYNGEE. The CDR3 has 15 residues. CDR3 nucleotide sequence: TGTGCCAGCAGCGCCCGGGACATCTATAATTCACCCCTCCACTTT. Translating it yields CASSARDIYNSPLHF.

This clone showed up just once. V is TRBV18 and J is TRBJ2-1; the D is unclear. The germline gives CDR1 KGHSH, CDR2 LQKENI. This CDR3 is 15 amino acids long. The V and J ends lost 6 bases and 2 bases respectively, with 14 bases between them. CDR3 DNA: TGTGCCAGCTCGTCACTGCCACCACCCTACAATGAGCAGTTCTTC. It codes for CASSSLPPPYNEQFF.

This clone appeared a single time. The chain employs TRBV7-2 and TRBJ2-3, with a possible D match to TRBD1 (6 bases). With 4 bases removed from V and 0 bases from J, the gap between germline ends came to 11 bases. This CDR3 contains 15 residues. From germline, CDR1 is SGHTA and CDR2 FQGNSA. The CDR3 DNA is TGTGCCAGCAGCTACAGGGTAGTAAGCACAGATACGCAGTATTTT. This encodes CASSYRVVSTDTQYF.

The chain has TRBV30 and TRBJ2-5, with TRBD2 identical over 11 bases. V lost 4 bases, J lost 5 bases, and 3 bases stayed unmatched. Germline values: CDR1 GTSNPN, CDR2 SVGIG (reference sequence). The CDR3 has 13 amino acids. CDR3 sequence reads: CAWTSGRRETQYF. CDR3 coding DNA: TGTGCCTGGACTAGCGGGAGGCGGGAGACCCAGTACTTC. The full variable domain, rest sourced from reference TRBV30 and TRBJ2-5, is SQTIHQWPATLVQPVGSPLSLECTVEGTSNPNLYWYRQAAGRGLQLLFYSVGIGQISSEVPQNLSASRPQDRQFILSSKKLLLSDSGFYLCAWTSGRRETQYFGPGTRLLVL.

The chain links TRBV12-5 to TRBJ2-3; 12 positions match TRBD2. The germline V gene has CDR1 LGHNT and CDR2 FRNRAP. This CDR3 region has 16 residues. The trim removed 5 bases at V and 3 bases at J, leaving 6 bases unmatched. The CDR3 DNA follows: TGTGCTAGTGGTCCCGGACTAGCGGGGTTTACAGATACGCAGTATTTT. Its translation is CASGPGLAGFTDTQYF.